At least ten counts were recorded for the clone carrying this T cell receptor beta chain. The antigen remains undetermined. This sample was included in a study of T cells in Graves' hyperthyroidism and ophthalmopathy. Study details: The authors collected peripheral blood at initial diagnosis, before any treatment. Study-level findings and limits: The model foresaw ophthalmopathy a median about 6.5 months prior to onset.

Researchers defined stable Graves' hyperthyroidism as no ophthalmopathy progression within 18 months. Uncontrolled infection, other autoimmune disease, pregnancy and lactation each barred patients from inclusion. RNA transcripts served as the template for amplifying TCR beta CDR3 regions. Using the HTBI primer set, a first-round RT-PCR was run on the TCR CDR3. Via MiXCR, TCRdb re-called the multiplex PCR reads, giving one row per CDR3 protein. Here the sample spans more than 150,000 distinct CDR3 sequences, over 15% being singletons. The CDR3 runs to 17 residues. Germline V gives CDR1 MDHEN, CDR2 SYDVKM. Trimming removed 7 bases from V and 6 bases from J; junction bases left unmatched: 15.

This clonotype was obtained from a woman aged 45-59 years with Graves' hyperthyroidism. The V gene is TRBV28, the J gene TRBJ2-4, with 10 bases matching TRBD1. The specimen sequenced was blood. CDR3 nucleotide sequence: TGTGCCAGCACTCCGTGGGAGGGGGACAGGGGAAGAAACATTCAGTACTTC. It codes for CASTPWEGDRGRNIQYF.